Here is one TCR beta chain with its context. These data come from a study of blood T cell repertoires in COVID-19. Looking at the study overall: Researchers got acute and convalescent COVID-19 samples from the United States, Italy and Spain. Sources were T cells, B-cell-depleted T cells, or PBMCs; the material itself was cDNA or gDNA.

Original processing methods: The assay estimated nucleated cells by amplifying reference gene primers. Generated by immunoSEQ multiplex PCR, the TCRdb table keeps only in-frame clones and is missing some. Clonal size and the V and J genes are those of that table, whereas D and trimming came from the DNA. Of approximately 98,000 clones detected, 82% appear once; the ten largest clones hold more than 15%. The ends were cut back, 3 bases at V and 2 bases at J, with 8 bases in the middle. Germline CDR1 LGHDT, CDR2 YNNKEL (reference sequence). The CDR3 extends over 14 amino acids. The sample consisted of peripheral blood. The sequence came from a man older than 75 with acute or convalescent COVID-19. The chain uses TRBV3-1 (or the pseudogene TRBV3-2) and TRBJ1-5; no firm D call. The CDR3 region is CASSHALGNQPQHF. CDR3 coding DNA: TGTGCCAGCAGCCACGCGCTTGGCAATCAGCCCCAGCATTTT.